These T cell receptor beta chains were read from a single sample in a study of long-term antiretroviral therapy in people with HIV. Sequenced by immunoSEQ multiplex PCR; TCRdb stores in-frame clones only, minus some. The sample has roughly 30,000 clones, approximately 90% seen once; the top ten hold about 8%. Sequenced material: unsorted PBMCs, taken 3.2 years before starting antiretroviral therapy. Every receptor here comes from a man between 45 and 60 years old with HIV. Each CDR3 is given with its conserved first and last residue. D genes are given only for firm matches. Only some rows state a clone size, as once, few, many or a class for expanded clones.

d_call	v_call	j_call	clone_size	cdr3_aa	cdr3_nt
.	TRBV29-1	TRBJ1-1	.	CSVQEGANTEAFF	TGCAGCGTTCAGGAGGGAGCGAACACTGAAGCTTTCTTT
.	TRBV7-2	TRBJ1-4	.	CASSLGGVRGAEKLFF	TGTGCCAGCAGCTTAGGGGGGGTCCGAGGCGCTGAAAAACTGTTTTTT
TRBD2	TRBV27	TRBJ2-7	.	CASSPGIGRFTYEQYF	TGTGCCAGCAGTCCGGGGATCGGGAGGTTTACCTACGAGCAGTACTTC
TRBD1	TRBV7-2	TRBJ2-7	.	CASSWRQGAWEQYF	TGTGCCAGCAGCTGGAGACAGGGGGCTTGGGAGCAGTACTTC
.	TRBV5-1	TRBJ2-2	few	CASRIQTNTGELFF	TGCGCCAGCAGAATCCAGACGAACACCGGGGAGCTGTTTTTT
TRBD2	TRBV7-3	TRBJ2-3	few	CASSLISGSWTDTQYF	TGTGCCAGCAGCTTAATAAGCGGGAGCTGGACAGATACGCAGTATTTT
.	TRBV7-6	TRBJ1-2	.	CASSSGAYYGYTF	TGTGCCAGCAGCTCCGGGGCCTACTATGGCTACACCTTC
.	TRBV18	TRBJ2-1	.	CASSVTASYNEQFF	TGTGCCAGCTCAGTAACGGCCTCCTACAATGAGCAGTTCTTC
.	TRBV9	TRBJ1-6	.	CASSSPSPANSPLHF	TGTGCCAGCAGCTCCCCCTCCCCCGCTAATTCACCCCTCCACTTT
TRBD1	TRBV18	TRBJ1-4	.	CASSLGTVINEKLFF	TGTGCCAGCTCACTAGGGACAGTGATCAATGAAAAACTGTTTTTT
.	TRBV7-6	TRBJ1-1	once	CASSLPVGVRNTEAFF	TGTGCCAGCAGCCTCCCTGTCGGGGTTAGGAACACTGAAGCTTTCTTT
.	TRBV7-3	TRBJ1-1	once	CASSSGGGRTRNTEAFF	TGTGCCAGCAGCTCCGGCGGGGGCAGAACAAGGAACACTGAAGCTTTCTTT
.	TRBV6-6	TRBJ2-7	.	CASSSGTPLGSYEQYF	TGTGCCAGCAGTTCCGGGACACCCCTTGGTTCCTACGAGCAGTACTTC
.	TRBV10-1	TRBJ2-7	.	CASSEWSNYEQYF	TGCGCCAGCAGTGAGTGGTCAAACTACGAGCAGTACTTC
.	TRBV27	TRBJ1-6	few	CASSLSPVQSPLHF	TGTGCCAGCAGTTTATCCCCGGTTCAGTCACCCCTCCACTTT
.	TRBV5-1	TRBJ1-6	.	CASSLGENSPLHF	TGCGCCAGCAGCTTAGGAGAGAATTCACCCCTCCACTTT
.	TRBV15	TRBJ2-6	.	CATASRSGANVLTF	TGTGCCACGGCCTCGAGGTCTGGGGCCAACGTCCTGACTTTC
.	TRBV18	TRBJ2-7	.	CASSPLGSRRAYEQYF	TGTGCCAGCTCACCACTAGGGAGTCGGAGAGCCTACGAGCAGTACTTC
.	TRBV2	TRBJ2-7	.	CASSEGVYEQYF	TGTGCCAGCAGTGAAGGGGTCTACGAGCAGTACTTC
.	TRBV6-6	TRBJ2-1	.	CASSDPGGTSVF	TGTGCCAGCAGTGACCCGGGGGGCACGTCGGTCTTC
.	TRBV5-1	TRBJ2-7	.	CASSGQNYEQYF	TGCGCCAGCAGCGGACAGAACTACGAGCAGTACTTC
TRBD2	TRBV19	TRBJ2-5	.	CASSRTRGETQYF	TGTGCCAGTAGTAGGACTAGAGGAGAGACCCAGTACTTC
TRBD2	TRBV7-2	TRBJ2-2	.	CASSSASGPARSRELFF	TGTGCCAGCAGCTCTGCTAGCGGCCCCGCGAGATCCCGGGAGCTGTTTTTT
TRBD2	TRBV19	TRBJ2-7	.	CASSSGGPPNYEQYF	TGTGCCAGTAGTAGCGGGGGGCCACCCAACTACGAGCAGTACTTC
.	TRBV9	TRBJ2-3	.	CASSVLSSGSRGDTQYF	TGTGCCAGCAGCGTATTGTCTAGCGGGTCCAGGGGGGATACGCAGTATTTT
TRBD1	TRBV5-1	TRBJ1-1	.	CASSSQGGNTEAFF	TGCGCCAGCAGCTCACAGGGGGGGAACACTGAAGCTTTCTTT
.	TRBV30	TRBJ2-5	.	CAWSALQPPTFSRKETQYF	TGTGCCTGGAGTGCCCTCCAACCCCCAACGTTTAGCAGGAAAGAGACCCAGTACTTC
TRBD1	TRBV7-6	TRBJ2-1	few	CASSRPGQGVNEQFF	TGTGCCAGCAGCCGACCGGGACAGGGCGTCAATGAGCAGTTCTTC
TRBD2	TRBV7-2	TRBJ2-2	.	CASSSGSLGRGKLFF	TGTGCCAGCAGCTCCGGATCTTTGGGGCGGGGGAAGCTGTTTTTT
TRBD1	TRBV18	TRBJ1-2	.	CASSPDRELNGYTF	TGTGCCAGCTCCCCGGACAGGGAACTAAATGGCTACACCTTC
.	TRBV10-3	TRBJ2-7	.	CAISESAEYEQYF	TGTGCCATCAGTGAGTCTGCGGAGTACGAGCAGTACTTC
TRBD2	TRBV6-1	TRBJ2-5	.	CASSDRLAGGWETQYF	TGTGCCAGCAGTGACAGACTAGCGGGAGGGTGGGAGACCCAGTACTTC
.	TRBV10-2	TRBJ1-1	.	CASSVGNTEAFF	TGCGCCAGCAGTGTAGGGAACACTGAAGCTTTCTTT
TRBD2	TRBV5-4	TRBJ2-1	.	CASTPGGSYNEQFF	TGTGCCAGCACCCCGGGGGGGTCCTACAATGAGCAGTTCTTC